This is a list of T cell receptor beta chains from one sample in a study of T-cell reconstitution after alpha-beta-depleted transplantation in children. Via MiXCR, TCRdb re-called the PCR reads, giving one row per CDR3 protein. This sample has some 600,000 distinct CDR3 sequences, with approximately 15% found just once. The source was PBMCs from the stem cell graft donor, collected from the stem cell graft. The receptors originated from a human donor who donated a stem cell graft to a child with acute myeloid leukemia. Both conserved end residues are part of each CDR3. D genes are given only for firm matches. Where a row states a size, it is once, few, many or the class of an expanded clone; other rows omit it.

DNA	CDR3	D	size	V	J
TGTGCCAGCAGTGACTCTGAGTGGGATGAGCAGTTCTTC	CASSDSEWDEQFF	-	many	TRBV6-4	TRBJ2-1
TGCGCCAGCAATGAACCATCGGGTGAAGCTTTCTTT	CASNEPSGEAFF	-	-	TRBV5-1	TRBJ1-1
TGTGCCAGCAGTTTGGGCCGGGACCCACCTTACGAGCAGTACTTC	CASSLGRDPPYEQYF	-	few	TRBV27	TRBJ2-7
TGTGCCAGCAGCTTAGGAAGTTCCGGGACACTTAATCAGCCCCAGCATTTT	CASSLGSSGTLNQPQHF	-	many	TRBV7-9	TRBJ1-5
TGTGCCAGCAGCTTGGGGTGGGGGCGCGGTCAGCCCCAGCATTTT	CASSLGWGRGQPQHF	-	many	TRBV7-8	TRBJ1-5
TGCGCCAGCAGCTTGGGTGACGGTGGGTCCACTGAAGCTTTCTTT	CASSLGDGGSTEAFF	-	many	TRBV5-1	TRBJ1-1
TGCAGCGTTGAAGAGTTGACAGGGAACGAGCAGTACTTC	CSVEELTGNEQYF	TRBD1	many	TRBV29-1	TRBJ2-7
TGTGCCACCAGCGGACTTATCGGGAGCTCTGGGGCCAACGTCCTGACTTTC	CATSGLIGSSGANVLTF	-	-	TRBV15	TRBJ2-6
TGCGCCAGCAGCTTTCAGGGGACCTCTGGAAACACCATATATTTT	CASSFQGTSGNTIYF	-	-	TRBV5-1	TRBJ1-3
TGCAGTGCTCCCCCCGGGGGGGAGGCCTACAATGAGCAGTTCTTC	CSAPPGGEAYNEQFF	TRBD2	many	TRBV20-1	TRBJ2-1
TGTGCCACCAGTGACGGGCGCAGGAAAAACATTCAGTACTTC	CATSDGRRKNIQYF	-	-	TRBV24-1	TRBJ2-4
TGTGCCACCCACCCCTTGCGGACAGGATCCTCTGGGGCCAACGTCCTGACTTTC	CATHPLRTGSSGANVLTF	TRBD1	-	TRBV24-1	TRBJ2-6
TGCAGTGCTAGAGCCCGCGGGGAGACCCAGTACTTC	CSARARGETQYF	-	many	TRBV20-1	TRBJ2-5
TGTGCCAGCAGTTCTCTACTAACTCGACTAGCGGGGGGGCCTGAGTACAATGAGCAGTTCTTC	CASSSLLTRLAGGPEYNEQFF	TRBD2	few	TRBV28	TRBJ2-1
TGTGCCACCAGCAGTTACTTTCTAGGAGGAGGCGATGGCTACACCTTC	CATSSYFLGGGDGYTF	-	many	TRBV15	TRBJ1-2
TGCAGCGTGGGAGCGAGCGGGGGGGCCCACAATGAGCAGTTCTTC	CSVGASGGAHNEQFF	TRBD2	many	TRBV29-1	TRBJ2-1
TGTGCCAGCAGCTTCCGGGACAGGGGGCTGCAGGGCAATCAGCCCCAGCATTTT	CASSFRDRGLQGNQPQHF	TRBD1	-	TRBV5-6	TRBJ1-5
TGTGCCAGCAGCATGGACAGGCACTCTGGAAACACCATATATTTT	CASSMDRHSGNTIYF	TRBD1	many	TRBV7-2	TRBJ1-3
TGTGCCAGCAGAACCGGTAGCGGGGGATATCCAGATACGCAGTATTTT	CASRTGSGGYPDTQYF	TRBD2	-	TRBV28	TRBJ2-3
TGTGCCAGCAGCATAACGGTCACACTAAGGCAGCAGTACTTC	CASSITVTLRQQYF	-	few	TRBV7-7	TRBJ2-7
TGTGCCACCAGTGACCATAGCGGACAGGGGGCATACGAGCAGTACTTC	CATSDHSGQGAYEQYF	TRBD1	-	TRBV24-1	TRBJ2-7
TGTGCCTGGAGTGGCTGGGGCCAAGAGACCCAGTACTTC	CAWSGWGQETQYF	-	many	TRBV30	TRBJ2-5
TGTGCCAGCACCGTTGGGCAGGGGCACTACGAGCAGTACTTC	CASTVGQGHYEQYF	-	few	TRBV7-9	TRBJ2-7
TGCGCCAGCAACCAAGTTCAGGGAGGGCACGAGCAGTACTTC	CASNQVQGGHEQYF	TRBD2	many	TRBV4-1	TRBJ2-7
TGTGCCAGCAGTTTCGGACAGTTCAATCAGCCCCAGCATTTT	CASSFGQFNQPQHF	-	many	TRBV12-3/TRBV12-4	TRBJ1-5
TGTGCCAGCACCCAGAGGCAGGTTTACACCGGGGAGCTGTTTTTT	CASTQRQVYTGELFF	-	-	TRBV12-3/TRBV12-4	TRBJ2-2
TGTGCCAGCAGCCCAGATTTTCCCAGCTCCTACAATGAGCAGTTCTTC	CASSPDFPSSYNEQFF	-	-	TRBV7-9	TRBJ2-1
TGTGCCAGCCTTACCGGTAGGGATACGCAGTATTTT	CASLTGRDTQYF	-	-	TRBV7-9	TRBJ2-3
TGTGCCAGCAGCCCCCACGTAACTGGGGACTTC	CASSPHVTGDF	-	many	TRBV7-2	TRBJ2-5
TGTGCCAGCAGTTACATAGCGGGGGCACAAGAGACCCAGTACTTC	CASSYIAGAQETQYF	TRBD2	few	TRBV6-5	TRBJ2-5
TGTGCCAGCAGTAGGGCCGGGACAGAAAATTCACCCCTCCACTTT	CASSRAGTENSPLHF	TRBD1	few	TRBV12-3/TRBV12-4	TRBJ1-6
TGCGCCAGCAGCTTGGTACAGGGGGAGGGGAACACTGAAGCTTTCTTT	CASSLVQGEGNTEAFF	TRBD1	few	TRBV5-1	TRBJ1-1
TGTGCCAGCAGTGAAATGGGGCACGATACGCAGTATTTT	CASSEMGHDTQYF	-	-	TRBV25-1	TRBJ2-3
TGCAGTGCCAGAGATAAGGGGGCGCATCAGCCCCAGCATTTT	CSARDKGAHQPQHF	TRBD1	many	TRBV20-1	TRBJ1-5
TGTGCCAGCAGCACCCGGGCCGCAACCCCCAATGAGCAGTTCTTC	CASSTRAATPNEQFF	-	-	TRBV13	TRBJ2-1
TGTGCCAGCAGCGTAGAGGCGGGTGAGCAGTTCTTC	CASSVEAGEQFF	-	few	TRBV7-2	TRBJ2-1
TGTGCCACCGGTGGGGAGACCCAGTACTTC	CATGGETQYF	-	-	TRBV24-1	TRBJ2-5
TGTGCCAGCAGTACGACAGGGGGCTTGTCTGAAGCTTTCTTT	CASSTTGGLSEAFF	TRBD1	few	TRBV12-3/TRBV12-4	TRBJ1-1
TGTGCCAGCAGCTCAGGTGTTTGGACAGAAAATGAAAAACTGTTTTTT	CASSSGVWTENEKLFF	-	few	TRBV7-9	TRBJ1-4
TGTGCCAGCAGTTGGACTAGCGCCTACAATGAGCAGTTCTTC	CASSWTSAYNEQFF	TRBD2	many	TRBV7-3	TRBJ2-1
TGCAGTGCTAGAGATGAGGGTCACTATGGCTACACCTTC	CSARDEGHYGYTF	-	many	TRBV20-1	TRBJ1-2
TGTGCCAGCAGCTTGGGACAGTACGAGCAGTACTTC	CASSLGQYEQYF	TRBD1	many	TRBV5-1	TRBJ2-7
TGCAGTGCTGAGGGCTTAAGCAATCAGCCCCAGCATTTT	CSAEGLSNQPQHF	-	many	TRBV20-1	TRBJ1-5
TGTGCCAGCAGTTACCGAGCAGGATTTAGTGAGCAGTTCTTC	CASSYRAGFSEQFF	-	many	TRBV6-5	TRBJ2-1
TGTGCCAGCAGTTTACGGCAGGTCTCCTACGAGCAGTACTTC	CASSLRQVSYEQYF	-	few	TRBV12-3/TRBV12-4	TRBJ2-7
TGTGCCAGCAGCTGGAGAGGGATCTATGGCTACACCTTC	CASSWRGIYGYTF	-	many	TRBV7-9	TRBJ1-2
TGTGCCAGCAGCAACTTATGGGACTATAGCAATCAGCCCCAGCATTTT	CASSNLWDYSNQPQHF	-	-	TRBV21-1	TRBJ1-5
TGCAGTGCTAGGGGCAGGGCGGACACTGAAGCTTTCTTT	CSARGRADTEAFF	-	many	TRBV20-1	TRBJ1-1
TGTGCCAGCAGCTCACAGGGGGGGACTAACTATGGCTACACCTTC	CASSSQGGTNYGYTF	TRBD1	-	TRBV28	TRBJ1-2
TGCAGTGCTAGAGATTGGCAGGAGTATAATTCACCCCTCCACTTT	CSARDWQEYNSPLHF	-	many	TRBV20-1	TRBJ1-6
TGTGCCAGCAGTTGGGGGGGTGACACAGATACGCAGTATTTT	CASSWGGDTDTQYF	TRBD2	-	TRBV12-3/TRBV12-4	TRBJ2-3
TGCAGCGTTGTCGTGCAGGGGGTGACCAAAAACATTCAGTACTTC	CSVVVQGVTKNIQYF	TRBD1	many	TRBV29-1	TRBJ2-4
TGTGCCAGCAGGCAGGGCGATAGCAATCAGCCCCAGCATTTT	CASRQGDSNQPQHF	-	many	TRBV5-5	TRBJ1-5
TGCAGTGGTATTAAGCGGGGGCCGACGAGCTCCTACAATGAGCAGTTCTTC	CSGIKRGPTSSYNEQFF	TRBD2	few	TRBV20-1	TRBJ2-1